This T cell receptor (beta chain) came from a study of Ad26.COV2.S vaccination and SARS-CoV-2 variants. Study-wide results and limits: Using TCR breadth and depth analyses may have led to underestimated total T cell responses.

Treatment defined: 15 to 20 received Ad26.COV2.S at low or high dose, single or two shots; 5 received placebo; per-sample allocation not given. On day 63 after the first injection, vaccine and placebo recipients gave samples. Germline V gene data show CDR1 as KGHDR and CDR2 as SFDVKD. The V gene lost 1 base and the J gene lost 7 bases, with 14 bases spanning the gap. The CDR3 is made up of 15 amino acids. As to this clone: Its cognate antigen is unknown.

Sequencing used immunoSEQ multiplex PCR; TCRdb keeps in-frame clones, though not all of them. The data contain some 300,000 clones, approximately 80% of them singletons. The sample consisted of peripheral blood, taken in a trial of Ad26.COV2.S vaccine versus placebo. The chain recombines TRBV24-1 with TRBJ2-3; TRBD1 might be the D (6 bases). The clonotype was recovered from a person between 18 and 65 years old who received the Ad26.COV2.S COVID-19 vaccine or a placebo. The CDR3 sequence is CATSDLQGDTNTQYF. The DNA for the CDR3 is TGTGCCACCAGTGATTTACAGGGTGATACAAATACGCAGTATTTT.